The next 17 T cell receptor beta chains were all read from a single sample in a study of T cell repertoires in cytomegalovirus infection. These receptors' targets are unknown. One entry per CDR3 protein, called by TCRdb with MiXCR from the reads. This table has about 830,000 distinct CDR3 sequences, over 25% appearing once. Sequences were derived from cultured CD8+ T cells from PBMCs, sampled from culture after CMV antigen stimulation. These receptors were obtained from a human donor in good health (CMV status not recorded). Some clones in this sample may be carry-over from other donors' samples.

There are many counts of this clonotype. The chain is built from TRBV6-1 and TRBJ2-3; D is unclear. V lost 2 bases and J lost 1, with 10 bases in between. Germline-derived CDR1 and CDR2 are MNHNS and SASEGT. The CDR3 is 15 amino acids. The CDR3 nucleotides read TGTGCCAGCAGTGAAATTGACCAGGGCACAGATACGCAGTATTTT. It specifies CASSEIDQGTDTQYF.

This clonotype was detected only a few times. Sequence at one end of the junction differs from germline and may be a read error. V is TRBV4-1 and J is TRBJ2-4, with D possibly being TRBD1 (7 bases). The CDR3 totals 15 residues. The germline gives CDR1 MGHRA, CDR2 YSYEKL. The CDR3 nucleotides are TGCGCCAGCAGCCAAGACCCCTTGACAGGGCCAGTGGAGGGTTTC. Protein: CASSQDPLTGPVEGF.

The chain carries TRBV9 and TRBJ2-7; the match to TRBD1 covers 8 bases. The CDR3 is 14 amino acids. From germline, CDR1 is SGDLS and CDR2 YYNGEE. V dropped 2 bases and J dropped 2; count of bases not matched to a gene: 3. The CDR3 is CASSVARGPYEQYF. CDR3 DNA sequence: TGTGCCAGCAGCGTTGCCAGGGGGCCCTACGAGCAGTACTTC.

This clonotype was seen more than once but under ten times. CDR3 residues: CASCAMAGGGNEQFF. The CDR3 bases are TGCGCCAGCTGCGCTATGGCGGGGGGAGGCAATGAGCAGTTCTTC. V usage is TRBV4-1 and J usage is TRBJ2-1; 8 positions match TRBD2. This CDR3 region has 15 residues. Trimming removed 8 bases from V and 6 bases from J; junction bases left unmatched: 12. Looked up from germline, CDR1 is MGHRA and CDR2 is YSYEKL.

This clonotype was detected only a few times. The gene calls are TRBV28 and TRBJ1-3; 7 bases map to TRBD1. CDR1 is MDHEN and CDR2 is SYDVKM in the germline V gene. The CDR3 contains 15 residues. V lost 4 bases to trimming and J lost 4 bases; unmatched junction nucleotides: 7. The CDR3 region is CASSSRGARGNTIYF. The CDR3, as DNA: TGTGCCAGCAGTTCCAGGGGGGCGAGGGGAAACACCATATATTTT.

This clonotype turned up a few times. CDR3 region: CASSPTGTQPQHF. For the CDR3, the DNA is TGTGCCAGCAGCCCTACGGGGACTCAGCCCCAGCATTTT. The chain is built from TRBV2 and TRBJ1-5; TRBD1 is a possible D gene (5 bases). CDR1 is SNHLY, CDR2 FYNNEI, per germline. This CDR3 has 13 residues. The V and J ends lost 6 bases and 6 bases respectively, with 12 bases between them.

The chain carries TRBV7-9 and TRBJ1-2; 7 bases are a match to TRBD1. CDR1 is SEHNR and CDR2 is FQNEAQ in the germline V gene (reference sequence). V lost 2 bases to trimming and J lost 6 bases; unmatched junction nucleotides: 6. The CDR3 runs to 14 residues. The CDR3 DNA sequence: TGTGCCAGCAGCTTAATACAGGGGAGGGATGGCTACACCTTC. Translating it yields CASSLIQGRDGYTF.

The chain has TRBV19 and TRBJ1-2; a weak D match, TRBD1 (5 bases). The length of the CDR3 is 16 residues. V lost 5 bases and J lost 7, with 23 bases in between. In germline, CDR1 is LNHDA, CDR2 SQIVND (reference sequence). The DNA of the CDR3 is TGTGCCAGTAGTGACCTTCCAGGGAATGTAATACGTGGCTACACCTTC. It encodes CASSDLPGNVIRGYTF.

V gene TRBV12-3 or TRBV12-4 combines with J gene TRBJ1-1; the D is unclear. This CDR3 region has 13 residues. V was shortened by 5 bases and J by 1 base, with 8 bases between the two germline ends. CDR3 coding DNA: TGTGCCAGCAGTGGACGGAAGAACACTGAAGCTTTCTTT. Residues: CASSGRKNTEAFF.

In its sample, this clonotype was seen a few times. This chain uses TRBV29-1 with TRBJ2-7; D gene unclear. V was trimmed by 1 base and J by 2 bases, leaving 3 bases between them. Germline CDR1 is SQVTM and CDR2 is ANQGSEA. This CDR3 spans 11 amino acids. The CDR3 coding sequence is TGCAGCGTTGAAGGTGCCTACGAGCAGTACTTC. Amino acids: CSVEGAYEQYF.

A few counts support this clonotype. This sequence joins TRBV6-5 and TRBJ1-2; the D gene is possibly TRBD1 (6 bases). Germline V CDR1 and CDR2: MNHEY, SVGAGI. CDR3 length equals 16 residues. The V end lost 5 bases, the J end lost 4 bases, and 20 bases lay between the germline ends. CDR3 loop: CASSPQGPSPLYGYTF. In DNA form, the CDR3 reads TGTGCCAGCAGTCCCCAGGGGCCCTCGCCCCTCTATGGCTACACCTTC.

This clonotype was found many times. The chain carries TRBV7-6 and TRBJ2-7; 7 positions match TRBD1. The CDR3 is 14 residues long. The junction had 5 bases not matched to a gene; V was cut back by 5 bases and J by 1 base. Germline-derived CDR1 and CDR2 are SGHVS and FNYEAQ. The chain's CDR3 is CASSHPGQSYEQYF. Here the CDR3 DNA reads TGTGCCAGCAGCCATCCGGGACAGTCCTACGAGCAGTACTTC. The variable domain in full, with the rest retrieved from reference TRBV7-6 and TRBJ2-7, is GAGVSQSPRYKVTKRGQDVALRCDPISGHVSLYWYRQALGQGPEFLTYFNYEAQQDKSGLPNDRFSAERPEGSISTLTIQRTEQRDSAMYRCASSHPGQSYEQYFGPGTRLTVT.

The chain couples TRBV15 to TRBJ1-6; D ambiguous. Looked up from germline, CDR1 is LNHNV and CDR2 is YYDKDF (reference sequence). The length of the CDR3 is 16 residues. V was trimmed by 3 bases and J by 7 bases, leaving 16 bases between them. In DNA, the CDR3 is TGTGCCACCAGCAGTGTAGGAGAGTCTTACAATTCACCCCTCCACTTT. This translates into CATSSVGESYNSPLHF.

This clonotype turned up a few times. This sequence joins TRBV6-1 and TRBJ1-5; D gene ambiguous. The CDR3 extends over 14 amino acids. Germline V gene lookup returns CDR1 MNHNS and CDR2 SASEGT. Trimming removed 1 base at V and 11 bases at J, with 15 bases between. The CDR3 sequence is CASSEGGRLVTQHF. The CDR3 DNA is TGTGCCAGCAGTGAAGGGGGTAGGTTGGTGACCCAGCATTTT.

The CDR3 nucleotides read TGTGCTAGTGGCCCGATCTATCCGAGCTCCTACAATGAGCAGTTCTTC. Protein: CASGPIYPSSYNEQFF. The chain carries TRBV12-5 and TRBJ2-1; no clear D gene. V lost 6 bases and J 0 bases, leaving 15 bases between the germline ends. Germline V gene lookup returns CDR1 LGHNT and CDR2 FRNRAP. The CDR3 consists of 16 residues.

Only a few counts were recorded for this clonotype. This sequence joins TRBV2 and TRBJ1-2; D remains ambiguous. V was clipped by 1 base and J by 3 bases, with 18 bases between them. Per germline, CDR1 SNHLY and CDR2 FYNNEI. This CDR3 comprises 17 residues. The DNA of the CDR3 is TGTGCCAGCAGTGAAGGAGGTTATTGGGGTCCTGACTATGGCTACACCTTC. Its translation: CASSEGGYWGPDYGYTF. Together with reference TRBV2 and TRBJ1-2, the CDR3 gives the full variable domain: EPEVTQTPSHQVTQMGQEVILRCVPISNHLYFYWYRQILGQKVEFLVSFYNNEISEKSEIFDDQFSVERPDGSNFTLKIRSTKLEDSAMYFCASSEGGYWGPDYGYTFGSGTRLTVV.

Points on this clonotype: One end of the junction is discordant with germline, which a read error may explain. The rearrangement uses TRBV6-2 or TRBV6-3 and TRBJ2-4; 8 bases line up with TRBD1. CDR3 length: 16 residues. In germline, CDR1 is MNHEY, CDR2 SVGEGT. The CDR3 reads CASSATGVGAKKIQYF. The CDR3 DNA follows: TGTGCCAGCAGTGCGACAGGGGTTGGTGCCAAAAAGATTCAGTACTTC.